The 18 T cell receptor beta chains reported below all come from one sample, sequenced in a study of OX40 agonist ivuxolimab in advanced cancers. Receptor libraries were prepared by the immunoSEQ multiplex PCR assay. Entries here come from immuneACCESS through TCRdb and include only in-frame sequences with V and J called. Some clones fail to appear in such tables; in the studies checked, an unresolved V gene covers under half of the shortfall, and the cause of the remainder is unknown. The sample data list about 80,000 clones, and approximately 85% of these were observed just once. The ten top clones hold 25% of the sample. The specimen comprised CD4+ or CD8+ T cells sorted from blood, sampled in a trial of the OX40 agonist ivuxolimab. All receptors come from an adult with an advanced solid tumor such as melanoma, head and neck, liver or kidney cancer.

This clone was observed a single time. The chain employs TRBV12-5 and TRBJ1-1; perhaps TRBD1 as D (5 bases). The V end was cut by 2 bases, the J end by 4 bases, with 17 bases between. CDR3 length: 16 amino acids. Germline CDR1 reads LGHNT; CDR2 reads FRNRAP. The CDR3 loop reads CASGLHVAIGGTEAFF. DNA for the CDR3: TGTGCTAGTGGTTTGCATGTGGCTATCGGGGGCACTGAAGCTTTCTTT.

CDR3 coding DNA: TGTGCCAGCAGCTTGGCGGCGCAGAACACTGAAGCTTTCTTT. This encodes CASSLAAQNTEAFF. The chain uses TRBV5-4 and TRBJ1-1; D unclear. Germline V gives CDR1 SGHNT, CDR2 YYREEE (reference sequence). This CDR3 is 14 amino acids long. Trimming cost V 0 bases and J 1 base, with 7 bases left between them.

V and J are TRBV7-6 and TRBJ1-6; no firm D call. The V gene's germline CDR1 is SGHVS and CDR2 FNYEAQ. CDR3 length equals 13 residues. The V end lost 4 bases, the J end lost 10 bases, and 11 bases lay between the germline ends. The CDR3 loop reads CASSSRDTSPLHF. The CDR3 DNA sequence: TGTGCCAGCAGCTCAAGAGACACGTCACCCCTCCACTTT.

The sample holds a few counts of this clone. The chain joins TRBV18 to TRBJ1-2, with D unresolved. Germline V gives CDR1 KGHSH, CDR2 LQKENI. V was trimmed by 2 bases and J by 0 bases, leaving 7 bases between them. This CDR3 has 14 amino acids. The DNA for the CDR3 is TGTGCCAGCTCACCAAGTTTCACTAACTATGGCTACACCTTC. Its translation: CASSPSFTNYGYTF.

V gene TRBV12-5 combines with J gene TRBJ1-4; D gene unclear. Germline CDR1 and CDR2: LGHNT and FRNRAP. The CDR3 consists of 15 residues. With 0 bases removed from V and 6 bases from J, the gap between germline ends came to 11 bases. The DNA for the CDR3 is TGTGCTAGTGGTTTGGTTGGGTCGTACCATGAAAAACTGTTTTTT. As protein: CASGLVGSYHEKLFF.

This rearrangement joins TRBV30 to TRBJ1-3, with TRBD1 matching 11 bases. Germline V gene sequence: CDR1 GTSNPN, CDR2 SVGIG (reference sequence). The V and J ends lost 4 bases and 3 bases, in that order; junction bases with no gene match: 2. The CDR3 is 14 amino acids. The CDR3: CAWTGTGGGNTIYF. In DNA form, the CDR3 reads TGTGCCTGGACCGGGACAGGGGGTGGAAACACCATATATTTT.

This clone was observed a single time. This chain links TRBV30 with TRBJ1-1; 10 nucleotides align to TRBD1. CDR1 and CDR2 from the germline V gene are GTSNPN and SVGIG (reference sequence). The CDR3 totals 14 residues. The V and J ends lost 3 bases and 4 bases, in that order; junction bases with no gene match: 5. CDR3 DNA sequence: TGTGCCTGGAGGACAGGGGGCCTCAGCACTGAAGCTTTCTTT. The encoded protein is CAWRTGGLSTEAFF.

This clone was observed once. V and J are TRBV7-2 and TRBJ2-1; D gene ambiguous. Germline V gene sequence: CDR1 SGHTA, CDR2 FQGNSA. The CDR3 loop spans 13 amino acids. Trimming took off 5 bases at V and 9 bases at J, with 14 bases between the two ends. The CDR3 is CASSPRARGEQFF. The CDR3 DNA follows: TGTGCCAGCAGCCCGCGAGCCCGTGGTGAGCAGTTCTTC.

This chain joins TRBV5-1 and TRBJ2-2; D is possibly TRBD1 (6 bases). The ends were cut back, 4 bases at V and 4 bases at J, with 11 bases in the middle. This CDR3 has 14 amino acids. In germline, CDR1 is SGHRS, CDR2 YFSETQ. The CDR3 nucleotides read TGCGCCAGCAGCGTCTCAGGGGCCACCGGGGAGCTGTTTTTT. It specifies CASSVSGATGELFF.

The V and J genes are TRBV7-9 and TRBJ2-7; 9 nucleotides align to TRBD1. CDR3 size: 14 residues. Trimming took 6 bases from V and 7 from J; bases not matched to a gene: 10. The germline gives CDR1 SEHNR, CDR2 FQNEAQ (reference sequence). CDR3 protein: CASSPFAGTGEQYF. In DNA form, the CDR3 reads TGTGCCAGCAGTCCCTTCGCCGGGACAGGGGAGCAGTACTTC.

This rearrangement joins TRBV11-3 to TRBJ2-7, with TRBD1 as a possible D gene (6 bases). Deletions cut 1 base from V and 6 bases from J, with 10 bases between. Germline V gene data show CDR1 as SGHNT and CDR2 as YENEEA. The CDR3 runs to 13 residues. The CDR3 loop is CASSLGTVGEQYF. For the CDR3, the DNA is TGTGCCAGCAGCTTAGGGACAGTTGGCGAGCAGTACTTC.

This chain connects TRBV5-5 to TRBJ1-6, with D hard to call. Germline CDR1 SGHKS, CDR2 YYEKEE (reference sequence). The CDR3 sequence is 15 residues long. V lost 1 base and J lost 2, with 7 bases in between. The CDR3 reads CASSLSSAYNSPLHF. The CDR3 DNA is TGTGCCAGCAGCTTGTCCAGCGCCTATAATTCACCCCTCCACTTT.

The chain has TRBV9 and TRBJ1-6; TRBD1 is a possible D gene (5 bases). The CDR3 covers 14 residues. Trimming cost V 2 bases and J 8 bases, with 11 bases left between them. Germline V gene sequence: CDR1 SGDLS, CDR2 YYNGEE. The CDR3 is CASSVRVKDSPLHF. In nucleotides, the CDR3 is TGTGCCAGCAGCGTCAGGGTTAAGGATTCACCCCTCCACTTT.

This clone was observed a few times. The rearrangement uses TRBV6-5 and TRBJ1-2; D gene uncertain. Germline CDR1 is MNHEY and CDR2 is SVGAGI. V was cut by 4 bases and J by 3 bases, with 6 bases left in between. CDR3 size: 12 residues. CDR3 protein: CASSSPYYGYTF. The CDR3 DNA follows: TGTGCCAGCAGTTCCCCCTACTATGGCTACACCTTC.

The rearrangement uses TRBV5-1 and TRBJ2-7; 7 bases line up with TRBD2. The J segment lost 5 bases and the V segment lost 3 bases, leaving 26 bases of the junction unmatched. Per the germline V gene, CDR1 is SGHRS and CDR2 is YFSETQ. This CDR3 has 20 residues. The CDR3: CASSSQHFDSGGSVIHEQYF. The CDR3 DNA reads as TGCGCCAGCAGCTCACAGCACTTCGACTCTGGCGGGAGTGTGATCCACGAGCAGTACTTC.

The chain employs TRBV19 and TRBJ2-2; D possibly corresponds to TRBD2 (5 bases). Germline CDR1 LNHDA, CDR2 SQIVND (reference sequence). Trimming left V 8 bases short and J 4 bases short, with 11 bases between. The CDR3 loop spans 13 amino acids. The CDR3 nucleotides are TGTGCCAGTTTCCGGGATCTCACCGGGGAGCTGTTTTTT. It codes for CASFRDLTGELFF.

V is TRBV7-9 and J is TRBJ1-1, with 8 bases identical to TRBD1. Germline V CDR1 and CDR2: SEHNR, FQNEAQ (reference sequence). J was trimmed by 0 bases and V by 5 bases; bases with no gene match: 8. The CDR3 is 16 residues long. The chain's CDR3 is CASSPWTGSMNTEAFF. CDR3 sequence (DNA): TGTGCCAGCAGCCCCTGGACAGGGTCCATGAACACTGAAGCTTTCTTT.

The V call is TRBV7-9, the J call TRBJ1-2; 9 bases agree with TRBD1. V was clipped by 4 bases and J by 4 bases; unmatched bases: 16. Germline V gene sequence: CDR1 SEHNR, CDR2 FQNEAQ (reference sequence). This CDR3 is built from 18 residues. The CDR3 reads CASSSNRTGVSWSYGYTF. The CDR3 DNA reads as TGTGCCAGCAGCTCAAACAGGACAGGGGTCAGTTGGAGCTATGGCTACACCTTC. The full variable domain, with the rest looked up from reference TRBV7-9 and TRBJ1-2, is DTGVSQNPRHKITKRGQNVTFRCDPISEHNRLYWYRQTLGQGPEFLTYFQNEAQLEKSRLLSDRFSAERPKGSFSTLEIQRTEQGDSAMYLCASSSNRTGVSWSYGYTFGSGTRLTVV.